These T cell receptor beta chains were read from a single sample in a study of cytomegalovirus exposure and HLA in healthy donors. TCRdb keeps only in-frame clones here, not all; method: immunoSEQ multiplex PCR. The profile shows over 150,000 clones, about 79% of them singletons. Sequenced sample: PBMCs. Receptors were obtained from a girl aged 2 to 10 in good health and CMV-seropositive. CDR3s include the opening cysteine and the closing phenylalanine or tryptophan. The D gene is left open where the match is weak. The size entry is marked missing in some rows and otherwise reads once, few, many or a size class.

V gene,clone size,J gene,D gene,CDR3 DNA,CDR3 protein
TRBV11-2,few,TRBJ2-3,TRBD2,TGTGCCAGCAGCTTGGGGTTTGCGGGGGGCACAGATACGCAGTATTTT,CASSLGFAGGTDTQYF
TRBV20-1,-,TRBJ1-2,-,TGCAGTGCTAGAGTGCCAGGTGGCTACACCTTC,CSARVPGGYTF
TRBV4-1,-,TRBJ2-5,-,TGCGCCAGCAGACGGCGGACAGGGAGGGATACCCAAGAGACCCAGTACTTC,CASRRRTGRDTQETQYF
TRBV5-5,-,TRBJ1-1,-,TGTGCCAGCAGCTTGATTGGAGGGATGAACACTGAAGCTTTCTTT,CASSLIGGMNTEAFF
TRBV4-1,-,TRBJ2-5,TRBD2,TGCGCCAGCAGCCAAGATCGGGGACTAGCGGGACAACAAGAGGCCCAGTACTTC,CASSQDRGLAGQQEAQYF
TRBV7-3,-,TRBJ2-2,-,TGTGCCAGCTCGGAGGGGTCCACCGGGGAGCTGTTTTTT,CASSEGSTGELFF
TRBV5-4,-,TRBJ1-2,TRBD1,TGTGCCAGCAGCTTGCCGAACAATCTCCGGGGACAGCGCCGAAACTATGGCTACACCTTC,CASSLPNNLRGQRRNYGYTF
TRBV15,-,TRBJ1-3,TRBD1,TGTGCCACCAGCAAAATCTACCCCGGGGACAGGGTAGCTGGAAACACCATATATTTT,CATSKIYPGDRVAGNTIYF
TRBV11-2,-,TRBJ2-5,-,TGTGCCAGCAGCTTAGATTCTTTAGCAGAGACCCAGTACTTC,CASSLDSLAETQYF
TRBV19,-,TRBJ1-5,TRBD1,TGTGCCAGTACCAACCGCCGGGACAGGGGAAATCAGCCCCAGCATTTT,CASTNRRDRGNQPQHF
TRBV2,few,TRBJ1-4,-,TGTGCCAGCAGTCGTCAGATCACCACCACGGCGGGTGAAAAACTGTTTTTT,CASSRQITTTAGEKLFF
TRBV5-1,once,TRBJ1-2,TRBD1,TGCGCCAGCAGCTTGGTATCTACCGGGACAGGGTACTATGGCTACACCTTC,CASSLVSTGTGYYGYTF
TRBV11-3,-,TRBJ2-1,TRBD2,TGTGCCAGCAGCTTAGGAGTAACTAGCGGCAACAATGAGCAGTTCTTC,CASSLGVTSGNNEQFF
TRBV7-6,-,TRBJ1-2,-,TGTGCCAGCAGCGTCGACCGAGGCTCCTATGGCTACACCTTC,CASSVDRGSYGYTF
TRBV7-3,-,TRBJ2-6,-,TGTGCCAGCAGCTTAACGGGGGGTACCTGGGGTTTGGCAGGCCGCTCTGGGGCCAACGTCCTGACTTTC,CASSLTGGTWGLAGRSGANVLTF
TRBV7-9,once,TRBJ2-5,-,TGTGCCAGCAGCTTCTTAGCCGGGTCACAAGAGACCCAGTACTTC,CASSFLAGSQETQYF
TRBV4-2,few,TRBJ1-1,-,TGTGCCAGCAGCCAAGATCGGGAGAGGGCTACTGAAGCTTTCTTT,CASSQDRERATEAFF
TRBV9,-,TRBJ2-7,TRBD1,TGTGCCAGCAGCGTAGTTGATACGGACAGGGCCAACGAGCAGTACTTC,CASSVVDTDRANEQYF
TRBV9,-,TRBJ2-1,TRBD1,TGTGCCACCGGGACAGGGGTATACAATGAGCAGTTCTTC,CATGTGVYNEQFF
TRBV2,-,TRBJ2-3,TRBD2,TGTGCCAGCAGGTCCTCAGCGGGAGGGCCTGATACGCAGTATTTT,CASRSSAGGPDTQYF
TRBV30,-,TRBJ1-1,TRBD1,TGTGCCTGGAGTGTAAGGGGGCGAGGTGGCGCTGAAGCTTTCTTT,CAWSVRGRGGAEAFF
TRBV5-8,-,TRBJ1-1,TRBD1,TGTGCCAGCAGTTACAGGGGGGGCACTGAAGCTTTCTTT,CASSYRGGTEAFF
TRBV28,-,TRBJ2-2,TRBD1,TGTGCCAGCCTTGCTGACAGGGGGCGGTTCGGGGAGCTGTTTTTT,CASLADRGRFGELFF
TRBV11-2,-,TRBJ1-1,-,TGTGCCAGCAGCTCCCTACGAGGAGTGGGCACTGAAGCTTTCTTT,CASSSLRGVGTEAFF
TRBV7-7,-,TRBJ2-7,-,TGTGCTAGCAGCGCCGGAAGGGGATCATTCGAGCAGTACTTC,CASSAGRGSFEQYF
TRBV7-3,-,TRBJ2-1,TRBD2,TGTGCCAGCAGCAAGTATAGCGGGGATGAGCAGTTCTTC,CASSKYSGDEQFF
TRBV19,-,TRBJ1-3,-,TGTGCCATTAGTACGGGGGACTTTGGAAACACCATATATTTT,CAISTGDFGNTIYF
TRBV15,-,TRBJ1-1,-,TGTGCCACCAGCAGAGATATTCTGGCCGCCGCGGGGGGTACTGAAGCTTTCTTT,CATSRDILAAAGGTEAFF
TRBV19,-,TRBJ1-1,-,TGTGCCAGTAGTATTGGCCAGAGGTTGAACACTGAAGCTTTCTTT,CASSIGQRLNTEAFF
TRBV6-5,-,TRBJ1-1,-,TGTGCCAGCAGCAAGCAGGGCCCTGCCGGAGCTTTCTTT,CASSKQGPAGAFF
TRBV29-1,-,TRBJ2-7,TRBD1,TGCAGCGGCAGACAGGGTTCTCATGAGCAGTACTTC,CSGRQGSHEQYF
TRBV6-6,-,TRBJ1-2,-,TGTGCCAGCAGTTCGAAGCGACGGGAACACTATGGCTACACCTTC,CASSSKRREHYGYTF
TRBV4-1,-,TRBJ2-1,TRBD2,TGCGCCAGCAGCCAATTTGGGACTAGAGAGGTCCATGAGCAGTTCTTC,CASSQFGTREVHEQFF
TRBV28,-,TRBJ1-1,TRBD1,TGTGCCAGCAGTTTACCGGGACAGGTGAACACTGAAGCTTTCTTT,CASSLPGQVNTEAFF
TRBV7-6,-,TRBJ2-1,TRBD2,TGTGCCAGCAGCCAAGATCCGGGACTAGCGGGATACAATGAGCAGTTCTTC,CASSQDPGLAGYNEQFF
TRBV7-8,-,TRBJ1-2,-,TGTGCCAGCAGCTTAGGAGATCCGTGGCAGGGGATTGGCGGCTACACCTTC,CASSLGDPWQGIGGYTF
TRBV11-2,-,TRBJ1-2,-,TGTGCCAGCAGCCCAGCCGGGTTATATGGCTACACCTTC,CASSPAGLYGYTF
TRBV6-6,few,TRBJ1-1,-,TGTGCCAGCATCCAGGGAAACACTGAAGCTTTCTTT,CASIQGNTEAFF
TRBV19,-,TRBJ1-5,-,TGTGCCAGTAGCGAAACAGGGAATGGCAATCAGCCCCAGCATTTT,CASSETGNGNQPQHF
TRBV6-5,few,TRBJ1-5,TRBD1,TGTGCCAGCAGTTACGACAGGGTTCAGCCCCAGCATTTT,CASSYDRVQPQHF
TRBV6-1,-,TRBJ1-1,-,TGTGCCAGCAGTGAATTAGGGAGTATGAACACTGAAGCTTTCTTT,CASSELGSMNTEAFF
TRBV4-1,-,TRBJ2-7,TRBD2,TGCGCCAGCAGCCACTTACTAGCGGCTAGCTCCTACGAGCAGTACTTC,CASSHLLAASSYEQYF
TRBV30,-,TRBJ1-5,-,TGTGCCTGGAATACGGGATCGGGTCAGCCCCAGCATTTT,CAWNTGSGQPQHF
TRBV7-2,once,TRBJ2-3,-,TGTGCCAGCAGCTTAGGATTCACTAAGTATTTT,CASSLGFTKYF
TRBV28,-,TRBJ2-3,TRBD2,TGTGCCAGCATCACGAGGCTAGCGGGAAGTGCAGATACGCAGTATTTT,CASITRLAGSADTQYF
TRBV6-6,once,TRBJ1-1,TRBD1,TGTGCCAGTGGACAGGGGAATACCGTCATGAACACTGAAGCTTTCTTT,CASGQGNTVMNTEAFF
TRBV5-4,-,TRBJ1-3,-,TGTGCCAGCAGCAGTCAGGGTACTGGAAACACCATATATTTT,CASSSQGTGNTIYF
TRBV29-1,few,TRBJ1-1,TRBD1,TGCAGCATACGGGACAGTTCAGCTGAAGCTTTCTTT,CSIRDSSAEAFF